This TCR beta chain derives from a study of molecular identifiers for immune sequencing clone quantification. Study observations and caveats: Clones with over 20 RNA copies captured over 99% of effector molecules but under 1% of naive ones. Highly expanded clone sizes could be underestimated by identical TCR molecules that share a barcode.

Germline values: CDR1 SGHNT, CDR2 YYREEE (reference sequence). The CDR3 extends over 13 amino acids. V lost 1 base, J lost 7 bases, and 12 bases lay in between. CD8+CD4-CCR7+CD45RA+ cells were sorted as naive CD8 T cells. This clonotype has ten or more counts. Antigen unknown. Previously published methods and listed TCR primers were used for the bulk TCR libraries. TCRdb re-analysed the PCR reads in MiXCR, keeping a single row per CDR3 protein. The sample has just under 65,000 distinct CDR3 sequences, less than 20% seen once. This chain connects TRBV5-4 to TRBJ2-7, with a weak D call TRBD2 (5 bases). The sample comprised naive CD8+ T cells from blood, with Jurkat cell RNA spiked in. Subset meaning: FACS-sorted CD8+CD4-CCR7+CD45RA+ naive T cells. This receptor was taken from a human donor in good health. Some libraries in this study had Jurkat cell RNA spiked in. DNA for the CDR3: TGTGCCAGCAGCTTGACCGGGCCGGGGGAGCAGTACTTC. The encoded protein is CASSLTGPGEQYF. Full variable domain (rest looked up from reference TRBV5-4 and TRBJ2-7): ETGVTQSPTHLIKTRGQQVTLRCSSQSGHNTVSWYQQALGQGPQFIFQYYREEENGRGNFPPRFSGLQFPNYSSELNVNALELDDSALYLCASSLTGPGEQYFGPGTRLTVT.